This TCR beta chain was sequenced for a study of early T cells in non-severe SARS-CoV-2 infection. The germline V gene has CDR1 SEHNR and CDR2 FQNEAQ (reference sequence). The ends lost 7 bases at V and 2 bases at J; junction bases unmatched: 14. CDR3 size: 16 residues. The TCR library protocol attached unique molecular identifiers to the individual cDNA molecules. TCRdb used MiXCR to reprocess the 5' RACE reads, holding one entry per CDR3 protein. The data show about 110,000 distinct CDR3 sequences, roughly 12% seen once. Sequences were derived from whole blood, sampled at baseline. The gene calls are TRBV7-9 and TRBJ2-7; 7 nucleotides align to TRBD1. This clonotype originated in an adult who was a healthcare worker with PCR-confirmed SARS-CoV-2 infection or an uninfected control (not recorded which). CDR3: CASTDHSGTDAYEQYF. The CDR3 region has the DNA TGTGCCAGCACCGACCACTCCGGGACAGACGCCTACGAGCAGTACTTC.